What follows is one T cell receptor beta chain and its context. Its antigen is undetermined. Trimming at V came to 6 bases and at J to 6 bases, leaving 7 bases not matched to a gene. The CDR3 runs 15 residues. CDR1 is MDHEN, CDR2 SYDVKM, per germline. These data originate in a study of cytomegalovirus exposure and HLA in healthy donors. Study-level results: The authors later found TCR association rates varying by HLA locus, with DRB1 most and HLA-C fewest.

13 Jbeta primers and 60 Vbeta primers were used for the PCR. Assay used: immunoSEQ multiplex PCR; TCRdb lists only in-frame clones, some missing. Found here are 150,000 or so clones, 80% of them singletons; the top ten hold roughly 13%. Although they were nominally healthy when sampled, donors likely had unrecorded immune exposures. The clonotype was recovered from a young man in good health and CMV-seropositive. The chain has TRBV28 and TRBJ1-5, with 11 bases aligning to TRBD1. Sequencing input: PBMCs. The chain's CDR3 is CASRGTGGSSQPQHF. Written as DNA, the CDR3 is TGTGCCAGCAGGGGGACAGGGGGTTCAAGTCAGCCCCAGCATTTT.